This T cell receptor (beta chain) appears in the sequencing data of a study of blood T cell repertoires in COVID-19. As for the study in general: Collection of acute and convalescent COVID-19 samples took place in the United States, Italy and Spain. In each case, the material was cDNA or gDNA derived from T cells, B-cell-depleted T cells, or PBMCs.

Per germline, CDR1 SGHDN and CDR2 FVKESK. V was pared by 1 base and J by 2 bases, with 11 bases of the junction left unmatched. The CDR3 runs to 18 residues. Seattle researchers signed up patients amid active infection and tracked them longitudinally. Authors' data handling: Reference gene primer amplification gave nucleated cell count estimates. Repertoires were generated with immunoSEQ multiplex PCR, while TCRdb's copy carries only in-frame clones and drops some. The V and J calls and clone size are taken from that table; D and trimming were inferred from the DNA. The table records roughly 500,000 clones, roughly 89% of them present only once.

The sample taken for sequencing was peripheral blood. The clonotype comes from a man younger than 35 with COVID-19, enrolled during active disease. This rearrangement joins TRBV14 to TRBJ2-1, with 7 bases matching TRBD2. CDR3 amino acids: CASSQGDQQRGPYNEQFF. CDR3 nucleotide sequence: TGTGCCAGCAGCCAAGGGGACCAACAGCGGGGTCCCTACAATGAGCAGTTCTTC.